Described below is a single T cell receptor beta chain sequence and its context. Its antigen remains unidentified. Base qualities are not recorded, but no much larger clone differs from it by a single base. The data were obtained in a study of cytomegalovirus exposure and HLA in healthy donors (dated by TCRdb to between 2016 and 2019). For context, the study as a whole: A later analysis indicated that the roughly 130 validation repertoires were generated on the platform also employed for the roughly 720 repertoires of the first cohort. Besides the first cohort of 550 to 750 subjects, a separate validation cohort made up of 120 or so different subjects was used. The study combined high-throughput TCR immunosequencing, statistical association of individual TCRs with disease status, and machine learning to predict cytomegalovirus infection status. The study was designed to test whether signatures of past pathogen exposure could be identified by cataloging public T cell receptors. The full study reports these points: The classifier was reported to diagnose cytomegalovirus status with high specificity and sensitivity in both the original cohort and the validation cohort. A total of 150 to 200 TCR beta chains were listed by the study as associated with cytomegalovirus. A later analysis found that TCRs clustered in the first cohort also tended to co-occur in the 120 validation repertoires, with 94% of cluster scores above 0. The validation cohort had no HLA typing available for a later analysis, so co-occurrence within that cohort was assessed over all 130 or so repertoires. Most TCR sequences were seen in very few donors, while some public TCRs were found in many individuals. A few of the identified cytomegalovirus-associated TCR beta chains were confirmed in vitro to be specific for cytomegalovirus antigens. The authors suggested that the approach could potentially be generalized to other disease states and immunological phenotypes.

Receptor libraries were prepared by the immunoSEQ multiplex PCR assay. The study's processing was this. A statistical classification framework was developed to diagnose cytomegalovirus status using the catalog of TCR beta chain sequences. The table was pulled from immuneACCESS by TCRdb, which kept in-frame rearrangements only. Such tables lose some clones; where checked, under half of the loss comes from unresolved V genes, and the rest has no known cause. For V, J and clone size, that table is used; D and trimming come from the DNA. This sample comprises 200,000 to 250,000 clones, 85% to 95% of them detected only once. The biggest ten clones account for about 0.95% of the sample. The donors were included in the validation cohort of approximately 120 subjects, a group kept apart from the roughly 700-subject first cohort. The source is a young woman in good health and CMV-seronegative. Sample: PBMCs.

The nucleotide sequence reads as follows: TGTGCCAGTAGCGAGCGGGGGCGGAACACTGAAGCTTTCTTT. Its protein product is CASSERGRNTEAFF. The chain is encoded by TRBV19 joined to TRBJ1-1, and perhaps TRBD1 as D gene, on 6 matching bases. V is pared back by 6 bases and J by 1 base, with 12 bases lying between the germline termini. Inclusive of the bounding cysteine and phenylalanine, the CDR3 is 14 residues long. Just the 42-base CDR3 DNA is kept, in frame starting at base 1. CDR1 and CDR2 were assigned from the germline V gene (reference sequence) as LNHDA and SQIVND.